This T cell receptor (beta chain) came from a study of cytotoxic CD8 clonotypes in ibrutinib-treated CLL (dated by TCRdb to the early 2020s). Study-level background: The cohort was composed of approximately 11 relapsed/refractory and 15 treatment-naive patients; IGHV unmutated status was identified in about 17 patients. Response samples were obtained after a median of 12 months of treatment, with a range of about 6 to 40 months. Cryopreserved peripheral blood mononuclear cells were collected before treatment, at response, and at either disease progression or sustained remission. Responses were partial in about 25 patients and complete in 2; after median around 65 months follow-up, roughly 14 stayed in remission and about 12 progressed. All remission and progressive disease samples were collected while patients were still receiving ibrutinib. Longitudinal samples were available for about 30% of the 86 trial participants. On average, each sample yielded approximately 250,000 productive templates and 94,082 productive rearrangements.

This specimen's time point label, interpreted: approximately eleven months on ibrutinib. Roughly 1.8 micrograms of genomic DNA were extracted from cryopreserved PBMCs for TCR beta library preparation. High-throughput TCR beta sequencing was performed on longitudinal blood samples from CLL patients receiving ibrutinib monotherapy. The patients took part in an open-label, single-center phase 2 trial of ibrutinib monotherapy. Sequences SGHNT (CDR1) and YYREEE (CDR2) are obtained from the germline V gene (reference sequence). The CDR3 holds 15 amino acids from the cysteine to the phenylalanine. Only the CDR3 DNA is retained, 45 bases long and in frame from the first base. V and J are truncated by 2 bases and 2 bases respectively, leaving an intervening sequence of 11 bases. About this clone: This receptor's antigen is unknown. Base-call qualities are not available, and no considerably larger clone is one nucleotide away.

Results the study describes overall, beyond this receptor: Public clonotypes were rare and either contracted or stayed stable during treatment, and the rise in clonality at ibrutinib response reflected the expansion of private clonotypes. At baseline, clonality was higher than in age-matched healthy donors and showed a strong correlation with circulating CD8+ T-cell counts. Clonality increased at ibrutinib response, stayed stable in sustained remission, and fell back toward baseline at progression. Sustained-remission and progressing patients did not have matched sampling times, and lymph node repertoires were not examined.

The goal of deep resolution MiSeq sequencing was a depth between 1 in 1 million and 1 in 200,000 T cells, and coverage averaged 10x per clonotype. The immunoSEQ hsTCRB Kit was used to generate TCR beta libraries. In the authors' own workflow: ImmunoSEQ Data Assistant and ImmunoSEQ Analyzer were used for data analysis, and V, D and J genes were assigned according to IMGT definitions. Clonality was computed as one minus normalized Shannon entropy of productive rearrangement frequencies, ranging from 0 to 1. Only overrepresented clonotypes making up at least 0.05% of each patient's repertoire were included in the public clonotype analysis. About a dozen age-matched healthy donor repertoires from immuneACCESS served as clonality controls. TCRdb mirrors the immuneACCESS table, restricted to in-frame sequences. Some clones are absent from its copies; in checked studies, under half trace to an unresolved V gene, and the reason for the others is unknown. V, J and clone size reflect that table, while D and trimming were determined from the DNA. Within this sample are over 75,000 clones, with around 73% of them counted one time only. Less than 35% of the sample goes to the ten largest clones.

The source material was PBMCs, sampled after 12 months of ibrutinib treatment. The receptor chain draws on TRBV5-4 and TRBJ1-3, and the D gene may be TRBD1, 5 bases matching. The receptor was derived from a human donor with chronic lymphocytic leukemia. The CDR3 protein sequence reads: CASSLGPGTGNTIYF. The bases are TGTGCCAGCAGCTTAGGCCCAGGGACTGGAAACACCATATATTTT.